Reported below is one T cell receptor beta chain. Its antigen is currently unknown. The data stem from a study of graft-versus-host responses after intestinal transplantation. The data were produced by immunoSEQ multiplex PCR, yet TCRdb's version contains in-frame clones alone and is incomplete. The sample carries under 85,000 clones, about 90% recorded once. Germline V gene lookup returns CDR1 SGHTA and CDR2 FQGNSA. V was pared by 4 bases and J by 9 bases, with 16 bases between. CDR3 length equals 13 residues. The J gene is TRBJ2-7, the V gene TRBV7-2, with D tentatively TRBD1 (5 bases). This specimen was unstimulated CD8+ T cells sorted from spleen or lymph node cells, taken before intestinal transplant. This clonotype was sampled from a human donor who received an intestinal transplant. The CDR3 is CASSSLVGRGQYF. The DNA of the CDR3 is TGTGCCAGCAGCTCACTTGTGGGAAGGGGGCAGTACTTC.